The clone carrying this TCR beta chain has at least ten counts. The sample comes from a study of T cells in Graves' hyperthyroidism and ophthalmopathy. For ophthalmopathy patients, the Clinical Activity Score was at least 3 and the NOSPECS grade at least 4; duration was under 3 months. Germline CDR1 is LGHNA and CDR2 is YNFKEQ. CDR3 length: 13 amino acids. V dropped 1 base and J dropped 7 bases, with 10 bases sitting between them. TCR beta CDR3 sequences were amplified from RNA transcripts. TCR CDR3 underwent first-round RT-PCR with the HTBI primer set. TCRdb reprocessed the multiplex PCR reads via MiXCR and lists one record per CDR3 protein. This repertoire shows over 350,000 distinct CDR3 sequences, roughly 14% found once; its top ten account for approximately 13%.

The chain employs TRBV4-2 and TRBJ2-5; D remains ambiguous. Input material: blood. This clonotype originated in a man between 18 and 29 years old with Graves' ophthalmopathy. The DNA of the CDR3 is TGTGCCAGCAGCCAAGCCCTTGGAGCGACCCAGTACTTC. Its translation is CASSQALGATQYF.